This TCR beta chain was sequenced for a study of blood T cell repertoires in COVID-19 (dated by TCRdb to the early 2020s). Background on the whole study: Samples covering the acute and convalescent phases of COVID-19 were provided by collaborators in the United States, Italy and Spain. The samples were drawn from two sources: the first 160 participants of the ongoing ImmuneRACE study, and 1,000 to 1,500 subjects contributed by 6 global collaborators. The prospective study material was composed of cDNA or gDNA derived from T cells, B-cell-depleted T cells, or PBMCs. Nearly every sample came with metadata listing a de-identified subject ID, COVID-19 status, age in years and sex. Subjects who had been exposed to COVID-19, were actively infected with it, or had recovered from it provided the deeply sampled blood TCRbeta repertoires that made up the dataset. Where available, HLA class I and class II types were taken from metadata supplied by the sample provider and were not determined by assay-based typing. The repertoires were released in a freely available public database intended as a resource for research on the immune response to SARS-CoV-2. On the study overall, not on this receptor specifically: Clinical and demographic metadata were provided uncurated, with the amount varying by source and participant.

Of note for this clone: Its recognized antigen is unknown. Base qualities are missing; no much larger clone stands one base away.

TCRbeta CDR3 regions were amplified from genomic DNA using the immunoSEQ Assay, a bias-controlled multiplex PCR. As for how the authors treated the data: Within the assay, amplification of reference gene primers was used to estimate how many nucleated cells each sample contained. To quantify the absolute abundance of each unique TCRbeta CDR3 rearrangement, sequence reads were collapsed and filtered. For each sample, productive Simpson clonality was calculated as the square root of Simpson's diversity index across productive rearrangements. TCRdb stores this immuneACCESS table with in-frame sequences only. Part of the clones is absent; in the studies checked, under half of the shortfall reflects unresolved V genes, and no reason is known for the rest. Clone size and V and J calls were adopted from that table, with D and trimming inferred from the DNA. Counted in this sample were about 210,000 clones; about 91% of them appeared once. The ten top clones hold roughly 2.4% of the sample.

The CDR3 covers 14 residues, taking in both the cysteine and the phenylalanine. CDR3 DNA is the only sequence kept; it has 42 bases, read in frame from the first base. A distance of 15 bases separates the germline ends of V and J, which lose 10 bases and 0 bases respectively. Sequences SGDLS (CDR1) and YYNGEE (CDR2) are obtained from the germline V gene. Participants in the prospective study were enrolled through a virtual design, were aged 18 to 89 years, and lived in under 25 United States geographic areas. Cohort assignment in the prospective study relied on participant-reported clinical history from a screening survey and a study questionnaire. In the prospective study, whole blood, serum and a nasopharyngeal or oropharyngeal swab were collected from each participant by mobile phlebotomists. Prospective study participants could optionally give additional blood draws and questionnaires over a roughly 2-month period. Before DNA extraction, prospective study blood samples were shipped either frozen or at room temperature.

The sequencing input was PBMCs or T cells enriched from blood (not recorded which). This receptor chain uses TRBV9 and TRBJ2-3; perhaps TRBD1 is the D gene, with 6 bases matching. The receptor's source is a woman aged 35 to 49 with acute COVID-19. The DNA reads as follows: TGTGCCTCAAGTAAGGACAGAAGCACAGATACGCAGTATTTT. It codes for CASSKDRSTDTQYF.